This T cell receptor (beta chain) was documented in a study of blood T cell repertoires in COVID-19. Background on the study: Collection of acute and convalescent COVID-19 samples took place in the United States, Italy and Spain.

Assay: immunoSEQ multiplex PCR; the TCRdb copy retains only in-frame clones and omits some. The table has some 270,000 clones, more than 75% seen once. The germline CDR1 and CDR2 sequences are SQVTM and ANQGSEA. This CDR3 region has 12 residues. Trimming shortened V by 6 bases and J by 1 base, and 9 bases separated the two germline ends. This sequence joins TRBV29-1 and TRBJ1-2; perhaps TRBD1 as D (5 bases). This receptor was obtained from a woman between 50 and 59 years old who had been exposed to COVID-19. Input material: PBMCs or T cells enriched from blood (not recorded which). The CDR3 region is CSVVDSNYGYTF. The DNA of the CDR3 is TGCAGCGTGGTAGACAGTAACTATGGCTACACCTTC.